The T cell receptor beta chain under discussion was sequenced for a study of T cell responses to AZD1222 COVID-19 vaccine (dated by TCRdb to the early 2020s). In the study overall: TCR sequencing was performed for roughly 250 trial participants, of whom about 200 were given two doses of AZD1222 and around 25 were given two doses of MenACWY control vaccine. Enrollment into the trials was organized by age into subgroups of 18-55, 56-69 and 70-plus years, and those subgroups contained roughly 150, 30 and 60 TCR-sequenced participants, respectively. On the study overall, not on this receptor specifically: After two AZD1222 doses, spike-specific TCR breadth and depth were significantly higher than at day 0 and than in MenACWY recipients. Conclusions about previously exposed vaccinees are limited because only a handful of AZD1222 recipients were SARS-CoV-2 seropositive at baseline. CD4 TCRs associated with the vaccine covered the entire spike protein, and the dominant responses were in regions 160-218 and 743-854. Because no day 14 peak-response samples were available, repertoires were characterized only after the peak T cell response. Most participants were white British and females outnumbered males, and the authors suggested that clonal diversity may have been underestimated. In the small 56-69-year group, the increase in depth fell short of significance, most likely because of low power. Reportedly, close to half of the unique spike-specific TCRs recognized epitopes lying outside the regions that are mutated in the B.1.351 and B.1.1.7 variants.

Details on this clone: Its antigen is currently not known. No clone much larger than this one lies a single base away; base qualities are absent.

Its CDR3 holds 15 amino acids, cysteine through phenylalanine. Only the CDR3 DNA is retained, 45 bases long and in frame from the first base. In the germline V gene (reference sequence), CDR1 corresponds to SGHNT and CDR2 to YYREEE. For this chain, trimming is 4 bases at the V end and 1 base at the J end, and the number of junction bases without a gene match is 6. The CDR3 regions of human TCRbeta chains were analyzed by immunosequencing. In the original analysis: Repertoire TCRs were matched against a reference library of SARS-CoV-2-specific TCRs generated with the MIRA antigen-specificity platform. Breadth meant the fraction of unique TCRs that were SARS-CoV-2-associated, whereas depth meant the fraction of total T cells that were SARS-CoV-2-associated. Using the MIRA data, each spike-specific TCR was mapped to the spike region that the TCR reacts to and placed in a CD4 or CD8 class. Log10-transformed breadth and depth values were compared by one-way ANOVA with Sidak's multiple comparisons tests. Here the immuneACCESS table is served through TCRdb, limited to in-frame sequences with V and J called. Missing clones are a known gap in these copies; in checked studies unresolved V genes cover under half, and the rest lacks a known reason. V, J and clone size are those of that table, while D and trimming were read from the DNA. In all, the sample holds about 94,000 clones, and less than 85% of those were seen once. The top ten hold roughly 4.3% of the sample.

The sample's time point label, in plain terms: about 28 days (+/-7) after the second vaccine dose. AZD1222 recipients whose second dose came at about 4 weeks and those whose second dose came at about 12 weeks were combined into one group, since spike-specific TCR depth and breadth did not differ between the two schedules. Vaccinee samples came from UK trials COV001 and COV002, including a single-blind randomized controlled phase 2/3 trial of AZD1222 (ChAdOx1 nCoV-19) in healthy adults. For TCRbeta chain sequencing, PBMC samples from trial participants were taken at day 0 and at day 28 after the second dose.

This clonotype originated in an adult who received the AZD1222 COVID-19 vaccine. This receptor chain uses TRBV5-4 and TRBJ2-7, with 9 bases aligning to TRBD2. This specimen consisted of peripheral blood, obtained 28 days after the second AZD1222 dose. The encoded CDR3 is CASSLSGRLSYEQYF. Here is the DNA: TGTGCCAGCAGCCTTAGCGGGAGATTGTCCTACGAGCAGTACTTC.